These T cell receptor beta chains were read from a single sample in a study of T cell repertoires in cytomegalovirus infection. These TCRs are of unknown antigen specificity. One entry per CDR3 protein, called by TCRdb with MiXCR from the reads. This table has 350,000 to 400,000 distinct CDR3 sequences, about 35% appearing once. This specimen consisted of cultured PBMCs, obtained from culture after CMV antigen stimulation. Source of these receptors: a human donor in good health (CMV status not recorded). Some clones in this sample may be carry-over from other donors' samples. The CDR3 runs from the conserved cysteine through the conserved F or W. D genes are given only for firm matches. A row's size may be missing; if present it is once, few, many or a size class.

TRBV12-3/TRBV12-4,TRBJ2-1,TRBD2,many,TGTGCCAGCAGTTTAGCCAGCGGGAGATCTAATGAGCAGTTCTTC,CASSLASGRSNEQFF
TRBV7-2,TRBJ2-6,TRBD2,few,TGTGCCAGCAGCCTTCGACTAGCCGATGGCTCTGGGGCCAACGTCCTGACTTTC,CASSLRLADGSGANVLTF
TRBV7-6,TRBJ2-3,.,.,TGTGCCAGCAGCTTCGGGACTGATCCGGCAGATACGCAGTATTTT,CASSFGTDPADTQYF
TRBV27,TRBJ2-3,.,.,TGTGCCAGCAGTTTATGGCAGACCCTAAACACAGATACGCAGTATTTT,CASSLWQTLNTDTQYF
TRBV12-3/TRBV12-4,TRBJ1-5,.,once,TGTGCCAGCAGTTTATGGGGCAACAATCAGCCCCAGCATTTT,CASSLWGNNQPQHF
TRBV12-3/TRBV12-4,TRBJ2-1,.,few,TGTGCCAGCAGTTCTCCGCAGACAGTCTACAATGAGCAGTTCTTC,CASSSPQTVYNEQFF
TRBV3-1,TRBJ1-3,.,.,TGTGCCAGCAGCGCACACCCTAGGCCCGGAAACACCATATATTTT,CASSAHPRPGNTIYF
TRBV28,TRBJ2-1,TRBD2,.,TGTGCCAGCAGTTTCGTAGCGGGAGGCCTTTACAATGAGCAGTTCTTC,CASSFVAGGLYNEQFF
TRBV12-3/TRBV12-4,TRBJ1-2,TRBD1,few,TGTGCCAGCAATGCCTTCGGACAGGGGAATTATGGCTACACCTTC,CASNAFGQGNYGYTF
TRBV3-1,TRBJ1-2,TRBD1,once,TGTGCCAGCAGTCGCGGGACAGGGGCGTTAGCTAACTATGGCTACACCTTC,CASSRGTGALANYGYTF
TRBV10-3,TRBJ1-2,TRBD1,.,TGTGCCATCAGAATAACAGGGGCTAACTATGGCTACACCTTC,CAIRITGANYGYTF
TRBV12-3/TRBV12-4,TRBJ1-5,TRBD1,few,TGTGCCAGCAGTTCATGGACAGGAGGCAATCAGCCCCAGCATTTT,CASSSWTGGNQPQHF
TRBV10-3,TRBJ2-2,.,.,TGTGCCATCACTATACCCGACAGGATGATCACCGGGGAGCTGTTTTTT,CAITIPDRMITGELFF
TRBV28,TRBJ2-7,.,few,TGTGCCAGCAGTTTTGCCAGTTTCCCCTACGAGCAGTACTTC,CASSFASFPYEQYF
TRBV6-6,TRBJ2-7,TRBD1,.,TGTGCCAGCAGTTACAAGGGACAGGGGAACTACGAGCAGTACTTC,CASSYKGQGNYEQYF
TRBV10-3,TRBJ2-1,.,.,TGTGCCATCAGAGAGGGGGGTATATACAATGAGCAGTTCTTC,CAIREGGIYNEQFF
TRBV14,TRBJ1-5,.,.,TGTGCCAGCAGCCAAGAGTTGGGGGTGCGACAGCCCCAGCATTTT,CASSQELGVRQPQHF
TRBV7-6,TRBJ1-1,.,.,TGTGCCAGCAGCTCACAGACGGGAACTGAAGCTTTCTTT,CASSSQTGTEAFF
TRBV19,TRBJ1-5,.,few,TGTGCCAGTAGTATCGGGGCACCGGGTCCGGATCAGCCCCAGCATTTT,CASSIGAPGPDQPQHF
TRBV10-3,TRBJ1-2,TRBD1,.,TGTGCCATCAGAGAGGACAGGGAAGATGGCTACACCTTC,CAIREDREDGYTF
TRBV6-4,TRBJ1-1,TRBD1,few,TGTGCCAGCAGTGACCGGGACAGGGGAGAAGCTTTCTTT,CASSDRDRGEAFF
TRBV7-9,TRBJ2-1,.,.,TGTGCCAGCAGCCCTGCCCGGAACAATGAGCAGTTCTTC,CASSPARNNEQFF
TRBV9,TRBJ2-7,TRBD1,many,TGTGCCAGCAGTGCCCGGGACAGGGGTCTCTACGAGCAGTACTTC,CASSARDRGLYEQYF
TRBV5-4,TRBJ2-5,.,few,TGTGCCAGCAGCTCCCGCCTCTTGGTCGGCCAAGAGACCCAGTACTTC,CASSSRLLVGQETQYF
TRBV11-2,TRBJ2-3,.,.,TGTGCCAGCAGCTTAGGCGCGGGGAGAAGGGGCACAGATACGCAGTATTTT,CASSLGAGRRGTDTQYF
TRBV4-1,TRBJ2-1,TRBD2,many,TGCGCCAGCAGCCAAATAGCGGGAGGAGGATACTATGAGCAGTTCTTC,CASSQIAGGGYYEQFF
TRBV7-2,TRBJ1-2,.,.,TGTGCCAGCAGCTTATACAGGGAGGGTGGCTACACCTTC,CASSLYREGGYTF
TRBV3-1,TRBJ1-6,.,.,TGTGCCAGCAGATTCGATCGGGGGGGGGGATCACCCCTCCACTTT,CASRFDRGGGSPLHF
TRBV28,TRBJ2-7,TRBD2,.,TGTGCCAGCAGCCCTCGGGGGGGAGGGCCGGGCGAGCAGTACTTC,CASSPRGGGPGEQYF